Below, 29 T cell receptor beta chains from the same sample are listed, as sequenced in a study of blood T cell repertoires in COVID-19. Data came from immunoSEQ multiplex PCR; TCRdb stores just in-frame clones and leaves some out. The sample holds hundreds of thousands of clones, around nine tenths seen once. Source material: peripheral blood. Source of these receptors: a man in his 70s with acute or convalescent COVID-19.

Comment on this clone: The same CDR3 is also encoded by other DNA sequences in this sample. The CDR3 reads CASSQAGSNQPQHF. As DNA, the CDR3 is TGTGCCAGCAGCCAAGCAGGGAGCAATCAGCCCCAGCATTTT. V gene TRBV3-1 (or the pseudogene TRBV3-2) combines with J gene TRBJ1-5, with D perhaps matching TRBD1 (5 bases). Looked up from germline, CDR1 is LGHDT and CDR2 is YNNKEL (reference sequence). Trimming pared 1 base from V and 1 base from J, leaving 5 bases between. The CDR3 totals 14 residues.

The V call is TRBV30, the J call TRBJ1-4, with 9 bases aligning to TRBD1. The junction had 8 bases not matched to a gene; V was cut back by 1 base and J by 8 bases. The germline CDR1 and CDR2 sequences are GTSNPN and SVGIG (reference sequence). This CDR3 comprises 15 residues. Written as DNA, the CDR3 is TGTGCCTGGAGTGGAGGGACAGGGATAAGGGAAAAACTGTTTTTT. Its translation: CAWSGGTGIREKLFF. Together with reference TRBV30 and TRBJ1-4, the CDR3 gives the full variable domain: SQTIHQWPATLVQPVGSPLSLECTVEGTSNPNLYWYRQAAGRGLQLLFYSVGIGQISSEVPQNLSASRPQDRQFILSSKKLLLSDSGFYLCAWSGGTGIREKLFFGSGTQLSVL.

The J gene is TRBJ2-5, the V gene TRBV5-1; D gene unclear. V lost 4 bases and J lost 2, with 6 bases in between. The CDR3 totals 12 residues. From germline, CDR1 is SGHRS and CDR2 YFSETQ. The CDR3 reads CASSESQETQYF. For the CDR3, the DNA is TGCGCCAGCAGCGAGTCTCAAGAGACCCAGTACTTC.

A single count supports this clone. In DNA, the CDR3 is TGTGCCAGTAGTGCTAGCGGGAGGGCCGAGTACGAGCAGTACTTC. Protein product: CASSASGRAEYEQYF. The V gene is TRBV19, the J gene TRBJ2-7; 12 bases are a match to TRBD2. CDR1 is LNHDA and CDR2 is SQIVND in the germline V gene (reference sequence). The CDR3 runs 15 residues. Trimming at V came to 5 bases and at J to 4 bases, leaving 6 bases not matched to a gene.

The genes are TRBV4-1 and TRBJ1-5, with a tentative D call TRBD1 (5 bases). In germline, CDR1 is MGHRA, CDR2 YSYEKL. The CDR3 totals 14 residues. V was pared by 1 base and J by 5 bases, with 9 bases between. Here the CDR3 reads CASSQGPGDQPQHF. The CDR3 DNA reads TGCGCCAGCAGCCAAGGCCCGGGGGATCAGCCCCAGCATTTT.

V usage is TRBV6-5 and J usage is TRBJ1-6, with 7 bases fitting TRBD1. The germline V gene encodes CDR1 MNHEY and CDR2 SVGAGI. Trimming took 4 bases from V and 9 from J; bases not matched to a gene: 12. The CDR3 extends over 16 amino acids. CDR3 protein: CASSSWTGPLGSPLHF. DNA of the CDR3: TGTGCCAGCAGTTCCTGGACAGGACCTTTAGGTTCACCCCTCCACTTT.

The chain links TRBV18 to TRBJ2-7, with D perhaps TRBD1 (6 bases). CDR1 and CDR2 from the germline V gene are KGHSH and LQKENI. The CDR3 is 15 residues long. V dropped 3 bases and J dropped 1 base, with 13 bases sitting between them. The CDR3 loop is CASSPGATGSYEQYF. CDR3 nucleotides: TGTGCCAGCTCACCCGGGGCGACAGGTTCCTACGAGCAGTACTTC.

The chain joins TRBV7-9 to TRBJ2-3, with 13 bases identical to TRBD2. The CDR3 contains 18 residues. CDR1 is SEHNR, CDR2 FQNEAQ, per germline (reference sequence). J gave up 1 base and V 3 bases, and 7 bases lay outside the gene matches. The CDR3 is CASSFGLAGDFGTDTQYF. CDR3 DNA: TGTGCCAGCAGCTTTGGACTAGCGGGAGACTTTGGCACAGATACGCAGTATTTT.

The chain links TRBV5-4 to TRBJ1-2, with D unclear. With 4 bases removed from V and 5 bases from J, the gap between germline ends came to 12 bases. Germline CDR1 SGHNT, CDR2 YYREEE (reference sequence). The CDR3 loop spans 13 amino acids. CDR3 protein: CASSTGGSYGYTF. As DNA, the CDR3 is TGTGCCAGCAGCACCGGAGGGAGTTATGGCTACACCTTC.

The rearrangement uses TRBV20-1 and TRBJ1-2, with D unresolved. The germline CDR1 and CDR2 sequences are DFQATT and SNEGSKA (reference sequence). The CDR3 length is 11 residues. Here the CDR3 reads CRTPGVRGYTF. The CDR3 coding sequence is TGCAGGACCCCCGGGGTACGGGGCTACACCTTC.

The genes are TRBV7-2 and TRBJ2-5; TRBD2 is a possible D gene (5 bases). This CDR3 is built from 14 residues. Germline V CDR1 and CDR2: SGHTA, FQGNSA. Trimming removed 0 bases at V and 5 bases at J, with 10 bases between. The CDR3 protein is CASSLALRGETQYF. In DNA, the CDR3 is TGTGCCAGCAGCTTAGCGCTTAGAGGGGAGACCCAGTACTTC.

The V gene is TRBV19, the J gene TRBJ1-6; 10 bases are shared with TRBD1. Losses at the gene ends were 5 bases for V and 10 bases for J; bases not matched to a gene: 8. Germline V lookup: CDR1 LNHDA, CDR2 SQIVND (reference sequence). This CDR3 has 15 residues. The CDR3 DNA follows: TGTGCCAGTAGTTTCTACCGGGACAGGGGCTCACCCCTCCACTTT. Amino acids: CASSFYRDRGSPLHF.

In its sample, this clone was seen once. The V gene is TRBV28, the J gene TRBJ1-2; no reliable D call. The V gene's germline CDR1 is MDHEN and CDR2 SYDVKM. The germline V and J ends were trimmed by 5 bases and 6 bases, with 7 bases remaining between them. The CDR3 is 11 residues long. In DNA form, the CDR3 reads TGTGCCAGCAGTAAAAACAATGGCTACACCTTC. This gives the protein CASSKNNGYTF.

The chain recombines TRBV3-1 (or the pseudogene TRBV3-2) with TRBJ2-1; D is undetermined. The CDR3 loop spans 12 amino acids. Germline V gene sequence: CDR1 LGHDT, CDR2 YNNKEL (reference sequence). The ends were cut back, 2 bases at V and 9 bases at J, with 8 bases in the middle. This CDR3 is CASSQKNGEQFF. DNA of the CDR3: TGTGCCAGCAGCCAAAAAAACGGTGAGCAGTTCTTC.

The chain recombines TRBV28 with TRBJ1-2, with 7 nucleotides matching TRBD1. Germline V gene sequence: CDR1 MDHEN, CDR2 SYDVKM. CDR3 size: 16 residues. V shed 4 bases, J shed 5 bases, and the junction held 13 bases outside the gene matches. The CDR3 nucleotides are TGTGCCAGCAGTTCCGGGACAGCGAACGACCAGTATGGCTACACCTTC. Translating gives CASSSGTANDQYGYTF.

V is TRBV24-1 and J is TRBJ2-1, with 11 nucleotides matching TRBD1. Losses at the gene ends were 4 bases for V and 7 bases for J; bases not matched to a gene: 8. There are 16 residues in the CDR3. Germline CDR1 KGHDR, CDR2 SFDVKD. CDR3 loop: CATSERGQGARNEQFF. The CDR3, as DNA: TGTGCCACCAGTGAACGAGGACAGGGGGCGCGGAATGAGCAGTTCTTC.

Worth noting for this clone: In the same sample, other DNA sequences code for this CDR3. The chain couples TRBV18 to TRBJ1-5; perhaps TRBD1 as D (5 bases). Trimming stripped 6 bases from V and 1 base from J, with 10 bases between. CDR3 size: 14 residues. Germline CDR1 and CDR2: KGHSH and LQKENI. This CDR3 is CASSPDRSNQPQHF. The CDR3 DNA reads TGTGCCAGCTCTCCCGACAGAAGCAATCAGCCCCAGCATTTT.

CDR3 sequence (DNA): TGTGCCAGCAGCTTCCGGGGAGGGTATGGCTACACCTTC. Amino acid sequence: CASSFRGGYGYTF. The chain is built from TRBV5-6 and TRBJ1-2; D unresolved. V dropped 2 bases and J dropped 5 bases, with 10 bases sitting between them. The CDR3 extends over 13 amino acids. CDR1 and CDR2 (germline): SGHDT, YYEEEE. The variable domain in full, completed from reference TRBV5-6 and TRBJ1-2, reads DAGVTQSPTHLIKTRGQQVTLRCSPKSGHDTVSWYQQALGQGPQFIFQYYEEEERQRGNFPDRFSGHQFPNYSSELNVNALLLGDSALYLCASSFRGGYGYTFGSGTRLTVV.

The chain has TRBV5-6 and TRBJ2-7; TRBD2 agrees at 9 bases. Germline CDR1 is SGHDT and CDR2 is YYEEEE. V gave up 6 bases and J gave up 0 bases; unmatched junction bases: 19. The CDR3 runs 19 residues. CDR3 in DNA: TGTGCCAGCAACAACCGGTGGGGTTTTAGCGGGGGTGACTCCTACGAGCAGTACTTC. Its translation is CASNNRWGFSGGDSYEQYF.

This chain links TRBV6-2 or TRBV6-3 with TRBJ1-1; 7 bases fit TRBD1. The germline gives CDR1 MNHEY, CDR2 SVGEGT. Losses at the gene ends were 2 bases for V and 4 bases for J; bases not matched to a gene: 16. CDR3 length: 18 amino acids. In DNA form, the CDR3 reads TGTGCCAGCAGTTACGGCCTAAACCTACAGGGGTTGGGCACTGAAGCTTTCTTT. Encoded protein: CASSYGLNLQGLGTEAFF.

This chain links TRBV7-6 with TRBJ1-3; no reliable D call. Trimming pared 5 bases from V and 2 bases from J, leaving 13 bases between. The CDR3 spans 15 residues. Germline V gives CDR1 SGHVS, CDR2 FNYEAQ. The chain's CDR3 is CASSQIALAGNTIYF. DNA of the CDR3: TGTGCCAGCAGCCAAATAGCTTTGGCTGGAAACACCATATATTTT. Combining the CDR3 with reference TRBV7-6 and TRBJ1-3 gives the whole variable domain GAGVSQSPRYKVTKRGQDVALRCDPISGHVSLYWYRQALGQGPEFLTYFNYEAQQDKSGLPNDRFSAERPEGSISTLTIQRTEQRDSAMYRCASSQIALAGNTIYFGEGSWLTVV.

V usage is TRBV27 and J usage is TRBJ1-2; 10 bases are a match to TRBD1. Germline CDR1 and CDR2: MNHEY and SMNVEV (reference sequence). V lost 5 bases, J lost 2 bases, and 5 bases stayed unmatched. This CDR3 is 15 amino acids long. The CDR3 sequence: CASSPRTGGNYGYTF. The CDR3 DNA reads as TGTGCCAGCAGTCCCCGGACAGGGGGGAACTATGGCTACACCTTC.

The chain couples TRBV29-1 to TRBJ2-3; 8 bases match TRBD2. The CDR3 extends over 16 amino acids. Germline V CDR1 and CDR2: SQVTM, ANQGSEA. The junction had 12 bases not matched to a gene; V was cut back by 7 bases and J by 0 bases. The CDR3 DNA is TGCAGCGCAAGGCGAGCGGGGGTAGTGAGCACAGATACGCAGTATTTT. This codes for CSARRAGVVSTDTQYF.

In its sample, this clone was seen once. The chain combines TRBV4-3 with TRBJ1-1; D is perhaps TRBD1 (6 bases). Germline V gene data show CDR1 as LGHNA and CDR2 as YSLEER. This CDR3 is built from 17 residues. The V end lost 0 bases, the J end lost 4 bases, and 18 bases lay between the germline ends. CDR3 DNA: TGCGCCAGCAGCCAAGATGTAGGGGGAGGGGGGAGCACTGAAGCTTTCTTT. Amino acids: CASSQDVGGGGSTEAFF.

In DNA form, the CDR3 reads TGCAGCGTTGGCCTAGATCCGGATACGCAGTATTTT. Translation gives CSVGLDPDTQYF. V is TRBV29-1 and J is TRBJ2-3; the D is unclear. CDR1 SQVTM and CDR2 ANQGSEA come from the germline V gene. The CDR3 extends over 12 amino acids. V lost 4 bases and J lost 6, with 11 bases in between.

The genes are TRBV5-4 and TRBJ2-2; TRBD2 might be the D (6 bases). The CDR3 consists of 16 residues. V was trimmed by 4 bases and J by 1 base, leaving 14 bases between them. The germline CDR1 and CDR2 sequences are SGHNT and YYREEE (reference sequence). CDR3 amino acids: CASSPAEGLNTGELFF. CDR3 in DNA: TGTGCCAGCAGCCCTGCGGAGGGCCTGAACACCGGGGAGCTGTTTTTT.

The V and J genes are TRBV5-1 and TRBJ2-3; TRBD1 is a possible D gene (6 bases). The CDR3 totals 15 residues. Germline assignment: CDR1 SGHRS and CDR2 YFSETQ. Trimming shortened V by 0 bases and J by 3 bases, and 11 bases separated the two germline ends. CDR3 in amino acids: CASSLARQGTDTQYF. Written as DNA, the CDR3 is TGCGCCAGCAGCTTGGCCAGGCAGGGGACAGATACGCAGTATTTT. The complete variable domain, with remaining parts taken from reference TRBV5-1 and TRBJ2-3, reads KAGVTQTPRYLIKTRGQQVTLSCSPISGHRSVSWYQQTPGQGLQFLFEYFSETQRNKGNFPGRFSGRQFSNSRSEMNVSTLELGDSALYLCASSLARQGTDTQYFGPGTRLTVL.

V and J are TRBV5-1 and TRBJ2-1; 8 nucleotides match TRBD2. The germline gives CDR1 SGHRS, CDR2 YFSETQ. The CDR3 is made up of 15 amino acids. V gave up 4 bases and J gave up 7 bases; unmatched junction bases: 10. The CDR3 bases are TGCGCCAGCAGCCGGAGCGGGGGAAACGGGAATGAGCAGTTCTTC. Translation gives CASSRSGGNGNEQFF.

This clone was recorded once. In DNA form, the CDR3 reads TGTGCCACCAGCAGATCCAAGGGACTAGCGGGAGTATCTAGCACAGATACGCAGTATTTT. It yields the protein CATSRSKGLAGVSSTDTQYF. This chain connects TRBV15 to TRBJ2-3; 14 bases agree with TRBD2. Germline CDR1 is LNHNV and CDR2 is YYDKDF (reference sequence). J was trimmed by 0 bases and V by 2 bases; bases with no gene match: 10. The CDR3 extends over 20 amino acids.